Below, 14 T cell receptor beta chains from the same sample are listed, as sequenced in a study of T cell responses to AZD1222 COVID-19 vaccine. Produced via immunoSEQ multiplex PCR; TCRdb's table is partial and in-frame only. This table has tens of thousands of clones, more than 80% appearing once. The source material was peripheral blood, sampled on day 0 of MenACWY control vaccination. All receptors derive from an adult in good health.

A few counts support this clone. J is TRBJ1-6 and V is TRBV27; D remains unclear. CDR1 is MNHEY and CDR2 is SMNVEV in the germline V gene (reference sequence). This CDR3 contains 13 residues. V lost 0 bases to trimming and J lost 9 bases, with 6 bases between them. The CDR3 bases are TGTGCCAGCAGTTTATCGCAGGTTTCACCCCTCCACTTT. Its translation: CASSLSQVSPLHF.

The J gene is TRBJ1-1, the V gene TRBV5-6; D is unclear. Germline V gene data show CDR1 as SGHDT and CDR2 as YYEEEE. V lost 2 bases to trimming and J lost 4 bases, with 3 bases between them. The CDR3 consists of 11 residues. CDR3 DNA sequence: TGTGCCAGCAGCTTTAGCACTGAAGCTTTCTTT. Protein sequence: CASSFSTEAFF. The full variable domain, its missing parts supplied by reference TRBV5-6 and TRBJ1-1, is DAGVTQSPTHLIKTRGQQVTLRCSPKSGHDTVSWYQQALGQGPQFIFQYYEEEERQRGNFPDRFSGHQFPNYSSELNVNALLLGDSALYLCASSFSTEAFFGQGTRLTVV.

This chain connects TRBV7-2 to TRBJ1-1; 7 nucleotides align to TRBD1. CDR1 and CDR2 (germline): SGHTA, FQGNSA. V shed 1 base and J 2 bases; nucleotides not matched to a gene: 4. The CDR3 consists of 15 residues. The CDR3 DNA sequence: TGTGCCAGCAGCTTAGAGGGAGGGGGCAACACTGAAGCTTTCTTT. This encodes CASSLEGGGNTEAFF.

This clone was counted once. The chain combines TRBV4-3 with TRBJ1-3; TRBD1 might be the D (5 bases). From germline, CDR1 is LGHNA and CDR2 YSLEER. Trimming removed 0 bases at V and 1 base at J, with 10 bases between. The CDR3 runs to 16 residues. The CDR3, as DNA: TGCGCCAGCAGCCAAGATATTGGGGGTTCTGGAAACACCATATATTTT. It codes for CASSQDIGGSGNTIYF.

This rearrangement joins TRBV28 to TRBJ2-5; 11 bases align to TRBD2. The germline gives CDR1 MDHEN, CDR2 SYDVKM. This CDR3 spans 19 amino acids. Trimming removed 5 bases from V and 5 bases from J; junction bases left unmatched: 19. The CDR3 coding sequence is TGTGCCAGCAGTCGACCGGGACTAGCGGAATGGGGGGAAGGGGAGACCCAGTACTTC. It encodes CASSRPGLAEWGEGETQYF.

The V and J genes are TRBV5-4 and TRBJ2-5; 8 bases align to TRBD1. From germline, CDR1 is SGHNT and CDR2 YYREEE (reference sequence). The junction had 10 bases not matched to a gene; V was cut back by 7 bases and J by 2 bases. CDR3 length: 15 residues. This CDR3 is CASRQTGVQQETQYF. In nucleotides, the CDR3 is TGTGCCAGCCGGCAGACAGGGGTCCAACAAGAGACCCAGTACTTC.

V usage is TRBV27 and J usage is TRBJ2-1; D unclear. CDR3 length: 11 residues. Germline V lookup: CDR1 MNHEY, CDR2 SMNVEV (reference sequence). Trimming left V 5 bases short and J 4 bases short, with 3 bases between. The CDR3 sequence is CASSAYNEQFF. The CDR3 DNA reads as TGTGCCAGCAGTGCTTACAATGAGCAGTTCTTC.

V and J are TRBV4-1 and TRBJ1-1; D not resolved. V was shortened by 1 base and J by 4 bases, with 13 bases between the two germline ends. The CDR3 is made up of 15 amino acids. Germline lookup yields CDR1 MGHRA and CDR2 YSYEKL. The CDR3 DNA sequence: TGCGCCAGCAGCCAAGCGTGGAGGGTGACCACTGAAGCTTTCTTT. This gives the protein CASSQAWRVTTEAFF.

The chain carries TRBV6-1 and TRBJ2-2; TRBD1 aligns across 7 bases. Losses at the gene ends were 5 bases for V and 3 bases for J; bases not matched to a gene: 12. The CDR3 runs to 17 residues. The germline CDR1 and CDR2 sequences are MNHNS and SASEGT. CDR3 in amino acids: CASSKVRDRADTGELFF. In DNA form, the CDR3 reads TGTGCCAGCAGTAAAGTACGAGACAGGGCTGACACCGGGGAGCTGTTTTTT.

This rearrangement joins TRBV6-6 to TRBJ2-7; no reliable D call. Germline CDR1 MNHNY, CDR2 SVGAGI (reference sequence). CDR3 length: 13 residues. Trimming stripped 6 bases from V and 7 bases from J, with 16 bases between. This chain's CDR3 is CASRTRTPGEQYF. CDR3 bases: TGTGCCAGCAGAACACGAACACCTGGGGAGCAGTACTTC.

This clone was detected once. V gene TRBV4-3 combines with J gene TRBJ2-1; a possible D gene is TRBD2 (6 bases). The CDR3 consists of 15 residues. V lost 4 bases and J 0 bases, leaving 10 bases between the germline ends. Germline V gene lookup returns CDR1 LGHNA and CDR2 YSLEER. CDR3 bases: TGCGCCAGCAGCCCTCGGGAGTCCTCCTACAATGAGCAGTTCTTC. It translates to CASSPRESSYNEQFF.

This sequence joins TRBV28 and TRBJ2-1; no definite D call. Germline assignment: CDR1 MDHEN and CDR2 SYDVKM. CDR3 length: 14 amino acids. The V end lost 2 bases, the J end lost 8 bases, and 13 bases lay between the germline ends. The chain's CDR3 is CASSLKVTIDEQFF. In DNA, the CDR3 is TGTGCCAGCAGTTTAAAGGTCACCATTGATGAGCAGTTCTTC. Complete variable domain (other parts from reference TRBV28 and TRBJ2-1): DVKVTQSSRYLVKRTGEKVFLECVQDMDHENMFWYRQDPGLGLRLIYFSYDVKMKEKGDIPEGYSVSREKKERFSLILESASTNQTSMYLCASSLKVTIDEQFFGPGTRLTVL.

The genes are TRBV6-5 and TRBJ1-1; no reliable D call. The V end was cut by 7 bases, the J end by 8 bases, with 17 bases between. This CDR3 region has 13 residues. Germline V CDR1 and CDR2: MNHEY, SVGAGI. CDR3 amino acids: CASTIRAGHEAFF. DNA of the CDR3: TGTGCCAGCACAATTAGGGCCGGGCACGAAGCTTTCTTT.

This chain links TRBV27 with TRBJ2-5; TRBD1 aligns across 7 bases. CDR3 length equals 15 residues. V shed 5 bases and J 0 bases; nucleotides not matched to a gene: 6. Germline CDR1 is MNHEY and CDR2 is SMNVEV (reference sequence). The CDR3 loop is CASSVQGHNQETQYF. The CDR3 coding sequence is TGTGCCAGCAGTGTACAGGGGCATAACCAAGAGACCCAGTACTTC.